Reported below is one TCR beta chain. Preparation of the TCRbeta library involved a method that used unique molecular identifiers. TCRdb redid the calling of the PCR reads with MiXCR, one entry per CDR3 protein. The data show hundreds of thousands of distinct CDR3 sequences, roughly 17% seen once. These data belong to a study of T-cell reconstitution after alpha-beta-depleted transplantation in children. The V gene's germline CDR1 is MDHEN and CDR2 SYDVKM. The junction had 15 bases not matched to a gene; V was cut back by 7 bases and J by 0 bases. This CDR3 has 18 residues. The chain recombines TRBV28 with TRBJ2-1; 7 bases agree with TRBD1. The TCR was taken from a human donor who donated a stem cell graft to a child with acute myeloid leukemia. The material was PBMCs from the stem cell graft donor, obtained from the stem cell graft. The CDR3 nucleotides read TGTGCCAGCACCAGCCCAGGGGGACCCAGGAGCTCCTACAATGAGCAGTTCTTC. It specifies CASTSPGGPRSSYNEQFF.